A selection of T cell receptor beta chains follows, all from one sample in a study of OX40 agonist ivuxolimab in advanced cancers. The protocol was immunoSEQ multiplex PCR, while the TCRdb copy is restricted to in-frame clones and leaves out a portion. The sample contains 55,000 to 65,000 clones, 85% to 95% of which appear only once. Source: CD4+ or CD8+ T cells sorted from blood, taken in a trial of the OX40 agonist ivuxolimab. The origin of the receptors is an adult with an advanced solid tumor such as melanoma, head and neck, liver or kidney cancer. The CDR3 runs from the conserved cysteine through the conserved F or W. A D gene is named only where the DNA matches it firmly. The size field is filled for only some rows; it gives once, few, many or a size class.

d_call: TRBD1; v_call: TRBV14; clone_size: .; j_call: TRBJ1-2; cdr3_nt: TGTGCCAGCAGCCAAGTGAGGACAGGGGTCGAGGGCTACACCTTC; cdr3_aa: CASSQVRTGVEGYTF
d_call: TRBD2; v_call: TRBV18; clone_size: once; j_call: TRBJ2-7; cdr3_nt: TGTGCCAGCTCACCGCTGGGACTAACCGGCGGTGCGAGCTCCTACGAGCAGTACTTC; cdr3_aa: CASSPLGLTGGASSYEQYF
d_call: TRBD1; v_call: TRBV18; clone_size: once; j_call: TRBJ2-7; cdr3_nt: TGTGCCAGCTCACCGGGACAGGGGGCCTCCTACGAGCAGTACTTC; cdr3_aa: CASSPGQGASYEQYF
d_call: TRBD1; v_call: TRBV30; clone_size: .; j_call: TRBJ2-7; cdr3_nt: TGTGCCTGGAGTACGATGGGACAGTTCACTGAGCAGTACTTC; cdr3_aa: CAWSTMGQFTEQYF
d_call: .; v_call: TRBV18; clone_size: .; j_call: TRBJ1-1; cdr3_nt: TGTGCCAGCTCACCACTTACAGTTTATGAGAACACTGAAGCTTTCTTT; cdr3_aa: CASSPLTVYENTEAFF
d_call: .; v_call: TRBV4-3; clone_size: .; j_call: TRBJ2-3; cdr3_nt: TGCGCCAGCAGCCAAGATCTGGCGCGGGGGCCGGGGAATACGCAGTATTTT; cdr3_aa: CASSQDLARGPGNTQYF
d_call: TRBD1; v_call: TRBV6-5; clone_size: .; j_call: TRBJ2-7; cdr3_nt: TGTGCCAGCAGTTACTCAGGGACAGGGATCCACGAGCAGTACTTC; cdr3_aa: CASSYSGTGIHEQYF
d_call: .; v_call: TRBV7-2; clone_size: .; j_call: TRBJ2-1; cdr3_nt: TGTGCCAGCAGCAAAAGCTGGAGGGGCGGCAATGAGCAGTTCTTC; cdr3_aa: CASSKSWRGGNEQFF
d_call: .; v_call: TRBV7-8; clone_size: .; j_call: TRBJ2-7; cdr3_nt: TGTGCCAGCAGCTCGACAGTCTCCTACGAGCAGTACTTC; cdr3_aa: CASSSTVSYEQYF
d_call: TRBD2; v_call: TRBV19; clone_size: .; j_call: TRBJ2-2; cdr3_nt: TGTGCCAGTGTTCGGGGCGGGAGGACCACCGGGGAGCTGTTTTTT; cdr3_aa: CASVRGGRTTGELFF
d_call: TRBD2; v_call: TRBV6-5; clone_size: .; j_call: TRBJ2-5; cdr3_nt: TGTGCCAGCGGAAAAGCGGGGAGGGTGACCCAGTACTTC; cdr3_aa: CASGKAGRVTQYF
d_call: .; v_call: TRBV20-1; clone_size: .; j_call: TRBJ2-5; cdr3_nt: TGCAGTGCTAGAGTGGGCGAGACCCAGTACTTC; cdr3_aa: CSARVGETQYF
d_call: .; v_call: TRBV19; clone_size: once; j_call: TRBJ1-3; cdr3_nt: TGTGCCAGTAGCCAAGCGAACTCTGGAAACACCATATATTTT; cdr3_aa: CASSQANSGNTIYF
d_call: .; v_call: TRBV7-2; clone_size: .; j_call: TRBJ2-1; cdr3_nt: TGTGCCAGCACGGATTACAATGAGCAGTTCTTC; cdr3_aa: CASTDYNEQFF
d_call: .; v_call: TRBV4-2; clone_size: .; j_call: TRBJ1-4; cdr3_nt: TGTGCCAGCAGCCAAGATTACCCCCCCTACGGGCTGTTTTTT; cdr3_aa: CASSQDYPPYGLFF
d_call: TRBD2; v_call: TRBV6-5; clone_size: .; j_call: TRBJ2-5; cdr3_nt: TGTGCCTCCCGGGAGGGTAAGACCCAGTACTTC; cdr3_aa: CASREGKTQYF
d_call: .; v_call: TRBV19; clone_size: .; j_call: TRBJ1-3; cdr3_nt: TGTGCCAGTAGTATCGGAGTACCTGGAAACACCATATATTTT; cdr3_aa: CASSIGVPGNTIYF
d_call: .; v_call: TRBV21-1; clone_size: .; j_call: TRBJ2-7; cdr3_nt: TGTGCCAGCAGCAAACACGCAGGGGGCCACGAGCAGTACTTC; cdr3_aa: CASSKHAGGHEQYF
d_call: TRBD2; v_call: TRBV6-5; clone_size: .; j_call: TRBJ2-5; cdr3_nt: TGTGCCAGCAGAAAAGCGGGAGGGCTAAAAGAGACCCAGTACTTC; cdr3_aa: CASRKAGGLKETQYF
d_call: .; v_call: TRBV6-1; clone_size: .; j_call: TRBJ2-7; cdr3_nt: TGTGCCAGCAATAACCGGGACACCCTCTCCTACGAGCAGTACTTC; cdr3_aa: CASNNRDTLSYEQYF
d_call: .; v_call: TRBV6-6; clone_size: .; j_call: TRBJ2-7; cdr3_nt: TGTGCCAGCAGTTACCCCCCCCCAGGTACCTACGAGCAGTACTTC; cdr3_aa: CASSYPPPGTYEQYF
d_call: .; v_call: TRBV29-1; clone_size: .; j_call: TRBJ2-7; cdr3_nt: TGCAGCGTTGAAGGCGGCCAGACCTACGAGCAGTACTTC; cdr3_aa: CSVEGGQTYEQYF
d_call: TRBD2; v_call: TRBV2; clone_size: .; j_call: TRBJ2-5; cdr3_nt: TGTGCCAGCAGTGTAGCGGGAAACCAAGAGACCCAGTACTTC; cdr3_aa: CASSVAGNQETQYF
d_call: .; v_call: TRBV7-8; clone_size: .; j_call: TRBJ2-7; cdr3_nt: TGTGCCAGCAGCTTATCGGGTGGGCGGGGAACCTACGAGCAGTACTTC; cdr3_aa: CASSLSGGRGTYEQYF